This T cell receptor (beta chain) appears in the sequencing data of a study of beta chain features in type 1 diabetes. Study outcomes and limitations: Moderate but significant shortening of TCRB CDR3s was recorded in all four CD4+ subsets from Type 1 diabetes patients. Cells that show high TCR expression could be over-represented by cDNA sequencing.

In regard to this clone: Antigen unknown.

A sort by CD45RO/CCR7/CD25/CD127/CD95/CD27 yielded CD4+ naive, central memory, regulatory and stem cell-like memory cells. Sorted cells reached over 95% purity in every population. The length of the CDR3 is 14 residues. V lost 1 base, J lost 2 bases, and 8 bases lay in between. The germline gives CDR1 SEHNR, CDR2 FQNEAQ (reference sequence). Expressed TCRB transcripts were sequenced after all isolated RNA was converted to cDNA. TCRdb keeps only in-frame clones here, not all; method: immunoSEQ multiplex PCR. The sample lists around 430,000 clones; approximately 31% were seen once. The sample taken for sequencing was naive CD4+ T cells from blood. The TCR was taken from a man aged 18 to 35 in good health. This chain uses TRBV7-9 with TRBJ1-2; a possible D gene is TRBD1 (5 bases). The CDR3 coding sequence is TGTGCCAGCAGCTTAGTGGGACCAAACTATGGCTACACCTTC. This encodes CASSLVGPNYGYTF.